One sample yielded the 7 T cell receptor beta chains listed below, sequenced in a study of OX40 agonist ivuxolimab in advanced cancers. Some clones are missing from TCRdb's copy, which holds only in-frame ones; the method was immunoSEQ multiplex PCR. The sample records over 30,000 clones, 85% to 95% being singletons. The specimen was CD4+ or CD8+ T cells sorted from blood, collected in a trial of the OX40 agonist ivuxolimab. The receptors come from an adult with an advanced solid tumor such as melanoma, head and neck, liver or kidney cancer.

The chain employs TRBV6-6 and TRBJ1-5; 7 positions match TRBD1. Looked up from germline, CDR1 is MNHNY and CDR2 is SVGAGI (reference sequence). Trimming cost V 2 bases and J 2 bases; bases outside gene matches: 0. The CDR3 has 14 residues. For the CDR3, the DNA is TGTGCCAGCAGTTACGGGACAGGCAATCAGCCCCAGCATTTT. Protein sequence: CASSYGTGNQPQHF.

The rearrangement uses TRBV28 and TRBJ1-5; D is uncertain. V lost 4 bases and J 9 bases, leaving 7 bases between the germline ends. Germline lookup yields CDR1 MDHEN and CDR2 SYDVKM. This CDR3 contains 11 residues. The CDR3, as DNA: TGTGCCAGCAGTTCAGGACGGCCCCAGCATTTT. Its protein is CASSSGRPQHF. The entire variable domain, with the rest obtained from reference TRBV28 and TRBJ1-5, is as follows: DVKVTQSSRYLVKRTGEKVFLECVQDMDHENMFWYRQDPGLGLRLIYFSYDVKMKEKGDIPEGYSVSREKKERFSLILESASTNQTSMYLCASSSGRPQHFGDGTRLSIL.

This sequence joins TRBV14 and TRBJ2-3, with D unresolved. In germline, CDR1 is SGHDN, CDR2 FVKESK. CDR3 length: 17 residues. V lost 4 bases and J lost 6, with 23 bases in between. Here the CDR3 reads CASSPTTGSPRTDTQYF. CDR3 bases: TGTGCCAGCAGCCCCACGACCGGTAGCCCGAGGACCGATACGCAGTATTTT.

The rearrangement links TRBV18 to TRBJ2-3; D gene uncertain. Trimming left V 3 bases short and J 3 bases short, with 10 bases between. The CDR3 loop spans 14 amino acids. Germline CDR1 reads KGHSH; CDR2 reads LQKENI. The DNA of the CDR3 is TGTGCCAGCTCACCGGCCGACCTAACAGATACGCAGTATTTT. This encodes CASSPADLTDTQYF.

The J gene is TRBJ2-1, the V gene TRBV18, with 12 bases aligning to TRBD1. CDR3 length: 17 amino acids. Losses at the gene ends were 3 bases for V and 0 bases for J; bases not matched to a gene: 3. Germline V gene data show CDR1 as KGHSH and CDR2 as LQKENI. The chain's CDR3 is CASSPGTGGASYNEQFF. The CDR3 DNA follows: TGTGCCAGCTCACCGGGGACAGGGGGCGCCTCCTACAATGAGCAGTTCTTC.

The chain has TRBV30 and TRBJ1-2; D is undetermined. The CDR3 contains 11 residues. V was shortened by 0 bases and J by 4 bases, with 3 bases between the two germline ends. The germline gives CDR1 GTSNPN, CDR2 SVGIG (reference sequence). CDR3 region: CAWSVGYGYTF. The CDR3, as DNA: TGTGCCTGGAGTGTAGGCTATGGCTACACCTTC.

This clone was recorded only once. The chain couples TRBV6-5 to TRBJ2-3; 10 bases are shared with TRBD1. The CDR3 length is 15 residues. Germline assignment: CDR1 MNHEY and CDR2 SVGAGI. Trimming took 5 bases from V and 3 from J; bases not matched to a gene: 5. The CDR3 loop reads CASSKDRGVTDTQYF. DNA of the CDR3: TGTGCCAGCAGTAAGGACAGGGGGGTTACAGATACGCAGTATTTT.